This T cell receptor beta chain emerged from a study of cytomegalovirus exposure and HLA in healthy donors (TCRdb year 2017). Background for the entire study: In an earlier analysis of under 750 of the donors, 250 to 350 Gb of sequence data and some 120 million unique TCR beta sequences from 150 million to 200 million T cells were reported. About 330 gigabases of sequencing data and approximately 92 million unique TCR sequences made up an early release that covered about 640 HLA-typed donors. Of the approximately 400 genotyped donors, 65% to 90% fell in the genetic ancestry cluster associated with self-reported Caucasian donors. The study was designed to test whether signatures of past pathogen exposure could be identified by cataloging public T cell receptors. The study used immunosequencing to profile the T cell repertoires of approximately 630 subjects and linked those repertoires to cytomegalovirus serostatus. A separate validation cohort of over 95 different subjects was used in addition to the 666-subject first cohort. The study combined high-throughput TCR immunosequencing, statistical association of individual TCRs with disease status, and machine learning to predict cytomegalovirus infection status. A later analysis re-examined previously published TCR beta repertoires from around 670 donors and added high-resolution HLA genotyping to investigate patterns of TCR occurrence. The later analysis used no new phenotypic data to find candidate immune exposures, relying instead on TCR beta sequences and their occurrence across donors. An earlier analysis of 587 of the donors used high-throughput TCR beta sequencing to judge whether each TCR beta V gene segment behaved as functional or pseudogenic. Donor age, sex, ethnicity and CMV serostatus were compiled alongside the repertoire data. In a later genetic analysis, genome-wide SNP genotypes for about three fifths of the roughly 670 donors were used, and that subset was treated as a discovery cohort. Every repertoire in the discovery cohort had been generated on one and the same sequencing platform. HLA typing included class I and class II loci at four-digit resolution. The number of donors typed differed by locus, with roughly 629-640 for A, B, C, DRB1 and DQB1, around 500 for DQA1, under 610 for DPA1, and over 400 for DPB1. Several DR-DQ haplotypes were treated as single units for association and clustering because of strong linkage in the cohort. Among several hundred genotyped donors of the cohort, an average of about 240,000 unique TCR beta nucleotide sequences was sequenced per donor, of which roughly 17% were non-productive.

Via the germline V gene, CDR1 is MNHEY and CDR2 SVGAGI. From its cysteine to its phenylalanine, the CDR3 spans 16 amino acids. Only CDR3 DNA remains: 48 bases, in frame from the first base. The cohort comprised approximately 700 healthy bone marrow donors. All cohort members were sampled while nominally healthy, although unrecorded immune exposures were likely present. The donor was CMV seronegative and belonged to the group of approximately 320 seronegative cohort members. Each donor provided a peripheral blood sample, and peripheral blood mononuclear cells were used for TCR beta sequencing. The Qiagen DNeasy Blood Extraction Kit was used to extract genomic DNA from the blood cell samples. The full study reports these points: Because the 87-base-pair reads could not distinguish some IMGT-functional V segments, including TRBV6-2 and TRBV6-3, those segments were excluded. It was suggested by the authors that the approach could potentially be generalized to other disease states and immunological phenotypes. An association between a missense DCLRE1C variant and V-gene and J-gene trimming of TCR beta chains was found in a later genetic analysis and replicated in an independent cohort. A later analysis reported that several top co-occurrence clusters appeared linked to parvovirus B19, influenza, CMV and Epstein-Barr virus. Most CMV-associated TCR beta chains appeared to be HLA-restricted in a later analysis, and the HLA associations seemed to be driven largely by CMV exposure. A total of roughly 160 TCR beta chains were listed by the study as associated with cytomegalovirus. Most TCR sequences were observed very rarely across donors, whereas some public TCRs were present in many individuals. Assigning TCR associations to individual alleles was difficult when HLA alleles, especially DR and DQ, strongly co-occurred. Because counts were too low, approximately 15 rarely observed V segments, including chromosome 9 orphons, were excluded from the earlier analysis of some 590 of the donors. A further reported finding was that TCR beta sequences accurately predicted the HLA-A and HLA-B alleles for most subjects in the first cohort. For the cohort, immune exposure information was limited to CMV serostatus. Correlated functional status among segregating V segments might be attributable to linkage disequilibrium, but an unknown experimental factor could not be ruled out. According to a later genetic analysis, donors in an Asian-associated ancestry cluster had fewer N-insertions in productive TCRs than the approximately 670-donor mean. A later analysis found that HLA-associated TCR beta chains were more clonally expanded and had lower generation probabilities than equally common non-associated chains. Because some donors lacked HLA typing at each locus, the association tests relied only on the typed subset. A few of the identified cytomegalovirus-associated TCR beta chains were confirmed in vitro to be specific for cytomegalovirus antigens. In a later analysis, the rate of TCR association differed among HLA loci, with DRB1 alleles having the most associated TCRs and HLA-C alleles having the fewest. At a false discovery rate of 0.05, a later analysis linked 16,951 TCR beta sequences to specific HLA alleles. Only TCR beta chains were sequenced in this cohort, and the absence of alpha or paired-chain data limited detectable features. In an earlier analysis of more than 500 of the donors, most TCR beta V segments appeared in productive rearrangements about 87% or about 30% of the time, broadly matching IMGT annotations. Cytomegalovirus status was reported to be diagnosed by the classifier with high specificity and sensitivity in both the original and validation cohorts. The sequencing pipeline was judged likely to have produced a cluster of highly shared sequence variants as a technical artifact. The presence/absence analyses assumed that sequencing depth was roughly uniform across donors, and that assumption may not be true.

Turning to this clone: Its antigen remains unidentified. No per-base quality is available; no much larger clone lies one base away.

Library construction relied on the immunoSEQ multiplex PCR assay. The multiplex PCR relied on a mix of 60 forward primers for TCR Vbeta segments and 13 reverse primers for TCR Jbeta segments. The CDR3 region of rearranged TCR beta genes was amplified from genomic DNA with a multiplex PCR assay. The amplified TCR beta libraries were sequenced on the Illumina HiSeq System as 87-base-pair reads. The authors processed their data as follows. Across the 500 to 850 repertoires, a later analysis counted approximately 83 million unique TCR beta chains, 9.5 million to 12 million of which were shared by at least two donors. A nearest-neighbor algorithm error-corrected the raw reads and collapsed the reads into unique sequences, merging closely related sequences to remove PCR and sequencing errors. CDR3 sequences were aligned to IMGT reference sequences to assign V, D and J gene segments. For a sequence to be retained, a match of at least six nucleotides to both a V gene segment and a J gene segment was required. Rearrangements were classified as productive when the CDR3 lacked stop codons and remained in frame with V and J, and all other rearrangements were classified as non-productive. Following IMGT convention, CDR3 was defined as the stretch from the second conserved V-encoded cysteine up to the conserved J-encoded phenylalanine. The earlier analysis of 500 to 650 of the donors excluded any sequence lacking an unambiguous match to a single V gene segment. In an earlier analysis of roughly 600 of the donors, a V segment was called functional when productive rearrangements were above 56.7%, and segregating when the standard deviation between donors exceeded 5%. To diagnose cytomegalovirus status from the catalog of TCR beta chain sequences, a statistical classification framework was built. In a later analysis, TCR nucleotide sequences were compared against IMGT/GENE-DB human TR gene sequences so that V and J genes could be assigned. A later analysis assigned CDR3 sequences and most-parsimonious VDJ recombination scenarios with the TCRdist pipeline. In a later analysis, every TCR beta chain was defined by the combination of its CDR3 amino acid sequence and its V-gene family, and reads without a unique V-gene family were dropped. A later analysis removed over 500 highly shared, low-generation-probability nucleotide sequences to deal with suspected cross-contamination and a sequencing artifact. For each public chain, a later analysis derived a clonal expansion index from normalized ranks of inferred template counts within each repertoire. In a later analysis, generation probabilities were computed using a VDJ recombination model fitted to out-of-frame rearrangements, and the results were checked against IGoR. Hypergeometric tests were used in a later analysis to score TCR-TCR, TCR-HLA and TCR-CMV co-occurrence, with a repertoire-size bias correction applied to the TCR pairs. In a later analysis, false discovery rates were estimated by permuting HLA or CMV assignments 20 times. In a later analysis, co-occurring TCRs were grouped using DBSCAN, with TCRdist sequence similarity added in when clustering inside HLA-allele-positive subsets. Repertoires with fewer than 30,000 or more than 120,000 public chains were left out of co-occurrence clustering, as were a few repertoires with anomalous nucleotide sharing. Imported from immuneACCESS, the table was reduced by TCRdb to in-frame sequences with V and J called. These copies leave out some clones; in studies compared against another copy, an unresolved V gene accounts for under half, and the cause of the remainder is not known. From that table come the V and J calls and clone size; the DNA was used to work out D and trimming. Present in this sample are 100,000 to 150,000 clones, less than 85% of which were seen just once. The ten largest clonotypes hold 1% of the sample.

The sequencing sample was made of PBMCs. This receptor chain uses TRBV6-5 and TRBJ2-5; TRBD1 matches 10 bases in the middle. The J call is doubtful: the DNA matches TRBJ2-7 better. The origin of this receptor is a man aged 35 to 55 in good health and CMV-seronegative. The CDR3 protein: CASSYSTGGDSYEQYF. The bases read TGTGCCAGCAGTTACTCGACAGGGGGCGACTCCTACGAGCAGTACTTC.